The clone carrying this T cell receptor (beta chain) was found a few times. In TCRdb, the 5' RACE reads were re-called with MiXCR into one record per CDR3 protein. The data show under 300,000 distinct CDR3 sequences, with 16% seen just once and around 3.7% held by the top ten. The sample belongs to a study of T-cell memory formation after mild COVID-19. The V gene's germline CDR1 is SGHRS and CDR2 YFSETQ. This CDR3 spans 14 amino acids. V was cut by 4 bases and J by 1 base, with 9 bases left in between. Sequences were obtained from PBMCs or a T cell subset sorted from them (not recorded which). The sequence derives from a man aged 18 to 35 who had mild COVID-19 (a few samples of this study predate the infection). Cell type and time point are not known. The chain is built from TRBV5-1 and TRBJ1-3; perhaps TRBD1 as D (5 bases). The CDR3 DNA follows: TGCGCCAGCAGCCCGAGGGGATCTGGAAACACCATATATTTT. Translation gives CASSPRGSGNTIYF.